This TCR beta chain emerged from a study of blood T cell repertoires in COVID-19. On the study more broadly: COVID-19 samples, acute and convalescent, were from the United States, Italy and Spain. Sources were T cells, B-cell-depleted T cells, or PBMCs; the material itself was cDNA or gDNA.

Study processing details: Reference gene primer amplification in the assay estimated nucleated cell counts. Here immunoSEQ multiplex PCR was the method, and the copy in TCRdb shows in-frame clones only, minus some. V and J calls and clone size follow that table, whereas D and trimming were derived from the DNA. Here the sample spans tens of thousands of clones, 75% to 90% being singletons. Germline V gene data show CDR1 as SGHRS and CDR2 as YFSETQ. V was trimmed by 5 bases and J by 5 bases, leaving 14 bases between them. CDR3 size: 14 residues. This clonotype originated in an elderly woman with acute or convalescent COVID-19. The sequencing input was peripheral blood. The rearrangement joins TRBV5-1 to TRBJ2-1; a possible D gene is TRBD2 (6 bases). As DNA, the CDR3 is TGCGCCAGCAGGGACACGGGCGGGGACAATGAGCAGTTCTTC. Translation gives CASRDTGGDNEQFF.